Following are 11 T cell receptor beta chains from one sample sequenced in a study of blood T cells in healthy people across ages. The authors ran a second PCR of about 6 to 12 cycles using a sample-barcoded 5' primer and a J-beta primer mix. TCRdb re-called the 5' RACE reads through MiXCR, storing one row per CDR3 protein. The sample includes about 1.4 million distinct CDR3 sequences, roughly 64% of them seen just once. What was sequenced was blood. The origin of the receptors is a man in his late teens or twenties in good health.

The chain links TRBV25-1 to TRBJ2-7; 7 nucleotides agree with TRBD2. The J segment lost 0 bases and the V segment lost 8 bases, leaving 10 bases of the junction unmatched. The CDR3 contains 15 residues. CDR1 is MGHDK and CDR2 is SYGVNS in the germline V gene. The CDR3 here is CASQVGGRSSYEQYF. In DNA form, the CDR3 reads TGTGCCAGCCAAGTGGGCGGGAGAAGCTCCTACGAGCAGTACTTC.

The rearrangement links TRBV20-1 to TRBJ2-7; tentative D call: TRBD2 (7 bases). CDR3 length: 14 residues. V was cut by 5 bases and J by 4 bases, with 18 bases left in between. Germline CDR1 reads DFQATT; CDR2 reads SNEGSKA (reference sequence). CDR3 in DNA: TGCAGTGCTTCACCAGCGGGACAAATTTACGAGCAGTACTTC. Translation: CSASPAGQIYEQYF.

This clonotype was detected a few times. V gene TRBV13 combines with J gene TRBJ2-1, with TRBD2 matching over 8 bases. This CDR3 is built from 13 residues. CDR1 is PRHDT and CDR2 is FYEKMQ in the germline V gene (reference sequence). J gave up 8 bases and V 5 bases, and 5 bases lay outside the gene matches. CDR3 DNA: TGTGCCAGCAGCACCGGGACTAGTGATGAGCAGTTCTTC. This encodes CASSTGTSDEQFF.

DNA for the CDR3: TGTGCCAGCAGCTTAGGTGGAGGAGTAGGGGAGACCCAGTACTTC. It codes for CASSLGGGVGETQYF. The chain links TRBV7-2 to TRBJ2-7; weak D call: TRBD2 (5 bases). The end of the DNA fits TRBJ2-5 better, so the J call may be wrong. The CDR3 is made up of 15 amino acids. CDR1 is SGHTA, CDR2 FQGNSA, per germline.

The chain joins TRBV6-2 or TRBV6-3 to TRBJ2-7; D is unresolved. In germline, CDR1 is MNHEY, CDR2 SVGEGT. This CDR3 is built from 16 residues. V lost 3 bases, J lost 2 bases, and 17 bases lay in between. The chain's CDR3 is CASSYSVWPTTYEQYF. Here the CDR3 DNA reads TGTGCCAGCAGTTATTCCGTGTGGCCAACTACCTACGAGCAGTACTTC.

The rearrangement links TRBV6-1 to TRBJ1-4, with 12 bases matching TRBD1. The CDR3 totals 18 residues. Trimming at V came to 6 bases and at J to 0 bases, leaving 8 bases not matched to a gene. The germline gives CDR1 MNHNS, CDR2 SASEGT. CDR3 coding DNA: TGTGCCAGCAGCCGCGGGACAGGGGGCTTAGCAACTAATGAAAAACTGTTTTTT. Its protein product is CASSRGTGGLATNEKLFF.

The V call is TRBV2, the J call TRBJ1-2; D gene uncertain. Germline CDR1 SNHLY, CDR2 FYNNEI. This CDR3 has 15 amino acids. With 2 bases removed from V and 2 bases from J, the gap between germline ends came to 12 bases. CDR3 coding DNA: TGTGCCAGCAGTGAACTAGGTCAGAGGAACTATGGCTACACCTTC. It codes for CASSELGQRNYGYTF.

The rearrangement links TRBV7-9 to TRBJ1-4; D is unclear. V lost 5 bases and J lost 5, with 15 bases in between. The CDR3 length is 15 residues. Germline V lookup: CDR1 SEHNR, CDR2 FQNEAQ (reference sequence). The CDR3 region is CASSVQWEENEKLFF. The CDR3 DNA follows: TGTGCCAGCAGCGTTCAGTGGGAAGAGAATGAAAAACTGTTTTTT.

For the CDR3, the DNA is TGCGCCAGCAGCCAACGGGCAGGGTTCGAGCAGTACTTC. This gives the protein CASSQRAGFEQYF. V and J are TRBV4-1 and TRBJ2-7, with D tentatively TRBD1 (5 bases). The CDR3 covers 13 residues. V was clipped by 2 bases and J by 6 bases, with 11 bases between them. Germline loops: CDR1 MGHRA, CDR2 YSYEKL.

This clonotype occurred a few times. The rearrangement links TRBV14 to TRBJ2-1; 9 nucleotides align to TRBD2. The germline gives CDR1 SGHDN, CDR2 FVKESK. After removal of 1 base from V and 4 bases from J, the junction contained 5 bases not matched to a gene. CDR3 size: 16 residues. The CDR3 DNA is TGTGCCAGCAGCCAAGTTCAAGCGGGGGGTTACAATGAGCAGTTCTTC. Amino acids: CASSQVQAGGYNEQFF.

This chain links TRBV7-9 with TRBJ1-2, with D unclear. The V end was cut by 1 base, the J end by 4 bases, with 22 bases between. CDR3 length equals 18 residues. In germline, CDR1 is SEHNR, CDR2 FQNEAQ (reference sequence). The CDR3 DNA follows: TGTGCCAGCAGCTTAGTTGGGGATCCGGCCGGGCCTCGCTATGGCTACACCTTC. Amino acid sequence: CASSLVGDPAGPRYGYTF.